These 9 T cell receptor beta chains were all obtained from the same sample, sequenced in a study of a mutant IDH1 vaccine in newly diagnosed glioma. Their antigens remain unidentified. The repertoire was sequenced with immunoSEQ multiplex PCR; TCRdb's copy has only in-frame clones and lacks some. The sample shows about 48,000 clones, roughly three quarters of them seen only once. Time point defined: week 35, safety follow-up. One vaccine dose held 300 ug of mutant IDH1 20-mer peptide and came with topical imiquimod. This specimen consisted of PBMCs, obtained from a glioma patient whose treatment included an IDH1 peptide vaccine. These receptor sequences come from a middle-aged man with glioma.

V gene TRBV29-1 combines with J gene TRBJ2-3; a weak D match, TRBD2 (7 bases). Germline CDR1 is SQVTM and CDR2 is ANQGSEA. This CDR3 is 15 amino acids long. The V end was cut by 5 bases, the J end by 1 base, with 16 bases between. The CDR3 loop reads CSVRPRGAGTDTQYF. The CDR3 region has the DNA TGCAGCGTTCGACCTCGGGGGGCCGGCACAGATACGCAGTATTTT.

This sequence joins TRBV2 and TRBJ1-2; 8 bases agree with TRBD1. The CDR3 is made up of 13 amino acids. Germline CDR1 is SNHLY and CDR2 is FYNNEI. V lost 6 bases, J lost 2 bases, and 2 bases stayed unmatched. The CDR3 loop reads CASRGQVNYGYTF. The CDR3, as DNA: TGTGCCAGCAGGGGACAGGTCAACTATGGCTACACCTTC. The variable domain in full, with the rest retrieved from reference TRBV2 and TRBJ1-2, is EPEVTQTPSHQVTQMGQEVILRCVPISNHLYFYWYRQILGQKVEFLVSFYNNEISEKSEIFDDQFSVERPDGSNFTLKIRSTKLEDSAMYFCASRGQVNYGYTFGSGTRLTVV.

The chain carries TRBV10-3 and TRBJ2-1, with D perhaps given as TRBD1 or TRBD2 (5 bases each). V was cut by 6 bases and J by 5 bases, with 11 bases left in between. This CDR3 region has 13 residues. Germline V gives CDR1 ENHRY, CDR2 SYGVKD. Here the CDR3 DNA reads TGTGCCATCAGCCTCAGGGAGAACAATGAGCAGTTCTTC. Residues: CAISLRENNEQFF.

This rearrangement joins TRBV29-1 to TRBJ1-5; D is possibly TRBD1 (6 bases). The germline V gene encodes CDR1 SQVTM and CDR2 ANQGSEA. Trimming shortened V by 7 bases and J by 2 bases, and 21 bases separated the two germline ends. This CDR3 has 16 residues. The CDR3 here is CSAEPGHLAGNQPQHF. DNA of the CDR3: TGCAGCGCCGAACCGGGACACTTAGCGGGCAATCAGCCCCAGCATTTT.

The chain couples TRBV5-6 to TRBJ1-5; 10 positions match TRBD1. CDR3 length: 16 amino acids. Germline loops: CDR1 SGHDT, CDR2 YYEEEE. V was clipped by 2 bases and J by 5 bases; unmatched bases: 7. In DNA form, the CDR3 reads TGTGCCAGCAGCTTAGGGACAGGGGATCGCGATCAGCCCCAGCATTTT. Protein product: CASSLGTGDRDQPQHF.

The J gene is TRBJ2-5, the V gene TRBV4-1; TRBD1 matches at 7 bases. Germline CDR1 MGHRA, CDR2 YSYEKL. The CDR3 has 15 residues. The J segment lost 5 bases and the V segment lost 5 bases, leaving 11 bases of the junction unmatched. The CDR3 is CASSASTGARETQYF. DNA of the CDR3: TGCGCCAGCAGCGCATCTACAGGGGCCCGGGAGACCCAGTACTTC.

This clone was picked up one time. The V call is TRBV14, the J call TRBJ2-7, with no clear D. Germline lookup yields CDR1 SGHDN and CDR2 FVKESK. Trimming cost V 1 base and J 2 bases, with 12 bases left between them. CDR3 size: 15 residues. The CDR3 reads CASSQAGPGTYEQYF. The DNA of the CDR3 is TGTGCCAGCAGCCAAGCCGGGCCCGGCACCTACGAGCAGTACTTC.

The chain recombines TRBV19 with TRBJ1-1, with 12 bases that match TRBD1. V lost 4 bases, J lost 4 bases, and 1 base stayed unmatched. Germline V lookup: CDR1 LNHDA, CDR2 SQIVND (reference sequence). The CDR3 loop spans 14 amino acids. The CDR3 here is CASSTGQGATEAFF. The CDR3 DNA follows: TGTGCCAGTAGTACGGGACAGGGGGCCACTGAAGCTTTCTTT.

This chain connects TRBV27 to TRBJ2-7; the D gene is possibly TRBD1 (6 bases). Trimming cost V 4 bases and J 5 bases, with 12 bases left between them. This CDR3 region has 13 residues. CDR1 is MNHEY, CDR2 SMNVEV, per germline (reference sequence). The CDR3 DNA follows: TGTGCCAGCAGTTCCTGGACAGTTCACGAGCAGTACTTC. Its protein is CASSSWTVHEQYF.